This TCR beta chain was sequenced in a study of blood T cell dynamics during melanoma immunotherapy. At the level of the study: Standard first-line treatment here was pembrolizumab or nivolumab plus ipilimumab in metastatic melanoma. Regarding the study as a whole: PBMC repertoires of eventual disease-control patients split at W3 into clonality or diversity gains.

CDR1 GTSNPN and CDR2 SVGIG come from the germline V gene (reference sequence). The CDR3 spans 13 residues. The V gene lost 4 bases and the J gene lost 11 bases, with 20 bases spanning the gap. The time point: week 3, after first cycle of checkpoint inhibitor. Apart from two fast progressors, RECIST 1.1 response was judged 12 weeks post-infusion. On this clone itself: Its target is not known.

Repertoires were generated with immunoSEQ multiplex PCR, while TCRdb's copy carries only in-frame clones and drops some. The repertoire holds about 7,600 clones, with about 88% as singletons. The sample was blood, taken from a patient treated with checkpoint blockade. This sequence originates from a human donor with melanoma. V usage is TRBV30 and J usage is TRBJ1-1; D is unresolved. Here the CDR3 reads CAWKVEGTAGAFF. CDR3 nucleotide sequence: TGTGCCTGGAAAGTGGAGGGAACGGCTGGGGCTTTCTTT.